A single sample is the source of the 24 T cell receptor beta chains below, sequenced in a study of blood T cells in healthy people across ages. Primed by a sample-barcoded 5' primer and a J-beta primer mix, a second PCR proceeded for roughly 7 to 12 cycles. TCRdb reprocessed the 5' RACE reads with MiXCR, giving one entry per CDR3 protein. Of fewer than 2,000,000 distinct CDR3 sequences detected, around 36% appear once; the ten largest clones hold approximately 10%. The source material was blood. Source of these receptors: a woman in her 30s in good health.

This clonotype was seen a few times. In DNA, the CDR3 is TGTGCCAGCAGTTGGGGCCTCACTGAAGCTTTCTTT. Translation: CASSWGLTEAFF. The rearrangement links TRBV6-6 to TRBJ1-1, with D perhaps matching TRBD1 (5 bases). Trimming pared 4 bases from V and 4 bases from J, leaving 7 bases between. Germline V gene data show CDR1 as MNHNY and CDR2 as SVGAGI (reference sequence). CDR3 size: 12 residues.

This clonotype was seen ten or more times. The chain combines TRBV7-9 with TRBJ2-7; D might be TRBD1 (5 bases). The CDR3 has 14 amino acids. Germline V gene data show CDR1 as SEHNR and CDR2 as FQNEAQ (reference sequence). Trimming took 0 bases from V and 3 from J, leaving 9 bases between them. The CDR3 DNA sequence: TGTGCCAGCAGCTTAGCCGACAGTAACTACGAGCAGTACTTC. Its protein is CASSLADSNYEQYF. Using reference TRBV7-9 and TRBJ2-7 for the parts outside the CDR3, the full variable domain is DTGVSQNPRHKITKRGQNVTFRCDPISEHNRLYWYRQTLGQGPEFLTYFQNEAQLEKSRLLSDRFSAERPKGSFSTLEIQRTEQGDSAMYLCASSLADSNYEQYFGPGTRLTVT.

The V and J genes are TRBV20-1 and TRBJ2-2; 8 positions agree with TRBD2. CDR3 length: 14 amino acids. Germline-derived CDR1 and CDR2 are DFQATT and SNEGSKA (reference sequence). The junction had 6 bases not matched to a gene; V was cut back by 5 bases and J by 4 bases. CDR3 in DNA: TGCAGTGCTGGAGCGGGAGTGGGCACCGGGGAGCTGTTTTTT. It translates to CSAGAGVGTGELFF.

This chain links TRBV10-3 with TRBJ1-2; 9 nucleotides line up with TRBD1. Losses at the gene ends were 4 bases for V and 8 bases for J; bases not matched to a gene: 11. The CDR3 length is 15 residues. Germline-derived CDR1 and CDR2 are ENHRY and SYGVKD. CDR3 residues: CAISGPRTGAEGYTF. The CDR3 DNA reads TGTGCCATCAGTGGACCCCGGACAGGGGCGGAGGGCTACACCTTC.

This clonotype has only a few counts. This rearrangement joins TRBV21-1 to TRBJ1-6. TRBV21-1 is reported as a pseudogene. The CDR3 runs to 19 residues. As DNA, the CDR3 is TGTGCCAGCAGCAGCCACCATGGGCAGCACAGCCTGAGGGATTCACCCCTCCACTTT. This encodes CASSSHHGQHSLRDSPLHF.

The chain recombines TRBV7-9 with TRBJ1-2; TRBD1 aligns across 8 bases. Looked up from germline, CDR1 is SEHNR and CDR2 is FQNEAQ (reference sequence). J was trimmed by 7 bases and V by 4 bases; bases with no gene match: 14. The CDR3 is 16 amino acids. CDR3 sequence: CASSSRQGTSVGGYTF. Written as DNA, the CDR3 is TGTGCCAGCAGCTCCCGACAGGGGACTAGTGTGGGTGGCTACACCTTC.

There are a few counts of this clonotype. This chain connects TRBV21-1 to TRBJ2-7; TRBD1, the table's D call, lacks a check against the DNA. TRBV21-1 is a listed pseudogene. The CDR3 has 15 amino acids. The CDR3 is CASSKFRPDDYEQYF. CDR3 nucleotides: TGTGCCAGCAGCAAATTTCGCCCAGATGACTACGAGCAGTACTTC.

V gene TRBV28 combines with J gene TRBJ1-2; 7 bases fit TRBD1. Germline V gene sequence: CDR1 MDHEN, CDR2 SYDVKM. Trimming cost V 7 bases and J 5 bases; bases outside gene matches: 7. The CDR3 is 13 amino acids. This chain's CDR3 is CASNPDRLYGYTF. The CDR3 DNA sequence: TGTGCCAGCAACCCGGACAGGTTATATGGCTACACCTTC.

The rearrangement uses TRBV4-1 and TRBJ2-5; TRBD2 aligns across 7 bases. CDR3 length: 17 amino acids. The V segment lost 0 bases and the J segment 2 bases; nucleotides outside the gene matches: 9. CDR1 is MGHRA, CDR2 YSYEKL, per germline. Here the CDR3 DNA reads TGCGCCAGCAGCCAAGAGGGGGAGGGGTTGAAACAAGAGACCCAGTACTTC. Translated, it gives CASSQEGEGLKQETQYF.

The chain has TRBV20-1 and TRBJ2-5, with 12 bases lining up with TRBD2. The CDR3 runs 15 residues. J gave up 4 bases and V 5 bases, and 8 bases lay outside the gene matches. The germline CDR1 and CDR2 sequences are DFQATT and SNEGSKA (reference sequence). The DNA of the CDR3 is TGCAGTGCTCGCGGACTAGCGGGATTGGGAGAGACCCAGTACTTC. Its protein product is CSARGLAGLGETQYF.

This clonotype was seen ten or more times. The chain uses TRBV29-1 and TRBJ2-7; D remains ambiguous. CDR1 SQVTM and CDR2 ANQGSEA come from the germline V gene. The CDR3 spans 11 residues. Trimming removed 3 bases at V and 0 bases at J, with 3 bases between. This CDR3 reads CSVEGSYEQYF. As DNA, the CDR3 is TGCAGCGTTGAGGGCTCCTACGAGCAGTACTTC.

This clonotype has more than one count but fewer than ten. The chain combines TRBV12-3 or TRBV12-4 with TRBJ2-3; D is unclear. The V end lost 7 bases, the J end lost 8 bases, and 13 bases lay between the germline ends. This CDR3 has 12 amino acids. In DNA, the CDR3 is TGTGCCAGCACCCTGACTGGCGCTACGCAGTATTTT. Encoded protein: CASTLTGATQYF.

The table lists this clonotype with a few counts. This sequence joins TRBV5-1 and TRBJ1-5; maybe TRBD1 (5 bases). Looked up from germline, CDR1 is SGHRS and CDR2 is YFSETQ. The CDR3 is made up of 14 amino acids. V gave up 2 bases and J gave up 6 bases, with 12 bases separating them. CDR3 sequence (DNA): TGCGCCAGCAGCTTAGGCAGCGGGACTCAGCCCCAGCATTTT. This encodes CASSLGSGTQPQHF.

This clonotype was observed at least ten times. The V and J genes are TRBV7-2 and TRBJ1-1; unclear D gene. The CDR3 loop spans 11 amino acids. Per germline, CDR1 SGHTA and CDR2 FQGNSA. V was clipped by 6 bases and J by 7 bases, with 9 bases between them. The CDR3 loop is CASSPRDEAFF. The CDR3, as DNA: TGTGCCAGCAGTCCTCGGGATGAAGCTTTCTTT.

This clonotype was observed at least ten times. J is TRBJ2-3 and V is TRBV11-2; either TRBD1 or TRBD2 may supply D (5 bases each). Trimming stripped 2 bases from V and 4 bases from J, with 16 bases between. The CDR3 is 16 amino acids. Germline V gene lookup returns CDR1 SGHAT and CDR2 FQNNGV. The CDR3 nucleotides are TGTGCCAGCAGCTTAAGACGGGACGTCGCGGCAGATACGCAGTATTTT. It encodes CASSLRRDVAADTQYF. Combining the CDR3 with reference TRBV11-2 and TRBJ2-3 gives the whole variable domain EAGVAQSPRYKIIEKRQSVAFWCNPISGHATLYWYQQILGQGPKLLIQFQNNGVVDDSQLPKDRFSAERLKGVDSTLKIQPAKLEDSAVYLCASSLRRDVAADTQYFGPGTRLTVL.

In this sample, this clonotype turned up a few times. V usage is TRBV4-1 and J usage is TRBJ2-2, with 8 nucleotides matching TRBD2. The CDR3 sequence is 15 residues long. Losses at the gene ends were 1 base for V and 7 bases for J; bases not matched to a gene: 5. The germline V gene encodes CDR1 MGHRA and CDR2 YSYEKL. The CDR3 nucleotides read TGCGCCAGCAGCCAAGTTAGCGGGGTCGTCGGGGAGCTGTTTTTT. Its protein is CASSQVSGVVGELFF.

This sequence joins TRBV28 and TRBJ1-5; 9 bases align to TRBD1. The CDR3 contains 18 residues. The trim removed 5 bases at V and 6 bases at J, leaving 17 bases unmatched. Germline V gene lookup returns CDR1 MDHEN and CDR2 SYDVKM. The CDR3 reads CASSLVDFKTGGTQPQHF. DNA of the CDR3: TGTGCCAGCAGTCTCGTCGATTTCAAGACAGGGGGAACTCAGCCCCAGCATTTT. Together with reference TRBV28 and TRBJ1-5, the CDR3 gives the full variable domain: DVKVTQSSRYLVKRTGEKVFLECVQDMDHENMFWYRQDPGLGLRLIYFSYDVKMKEKGDIPEGYSVSREKKERFSLILESASTNQTSMYLCASSLVDFKTGGTQPQHFGDGTRLSIL.

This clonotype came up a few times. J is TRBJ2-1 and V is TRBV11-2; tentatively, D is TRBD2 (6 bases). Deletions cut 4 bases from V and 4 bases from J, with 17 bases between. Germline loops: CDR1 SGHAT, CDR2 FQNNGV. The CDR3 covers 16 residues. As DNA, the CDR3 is TGTGCCAGCAGCTGGGGTCCGGGACGGGGGTACAATGAGCAGTTCTTC. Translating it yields CASSWGPGRGYNEQFF.

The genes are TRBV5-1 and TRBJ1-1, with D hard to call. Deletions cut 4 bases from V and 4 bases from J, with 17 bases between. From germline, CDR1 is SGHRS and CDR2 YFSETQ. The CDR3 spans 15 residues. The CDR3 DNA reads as TGCGCCAGCAGCGCGGGATCGGGAATGGGCACTGAAGCTTTCTTT. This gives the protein CASSAGSGMGTEAFF.

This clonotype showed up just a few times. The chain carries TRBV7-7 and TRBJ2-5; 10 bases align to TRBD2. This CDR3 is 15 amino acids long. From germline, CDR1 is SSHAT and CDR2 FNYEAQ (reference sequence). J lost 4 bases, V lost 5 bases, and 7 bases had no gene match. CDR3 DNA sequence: TGTGCCAGCAGCCCCCAGCGGGGGGGCTCAGAGACCCAGTACTTC. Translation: CASSPQRGGSETQYF.

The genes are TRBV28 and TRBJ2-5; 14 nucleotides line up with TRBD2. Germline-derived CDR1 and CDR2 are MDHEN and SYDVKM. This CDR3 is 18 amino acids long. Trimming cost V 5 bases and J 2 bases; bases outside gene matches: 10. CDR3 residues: CASSMGLAGEKRQETQYF. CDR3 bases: TGTGCCAGCAGTATGGGACTAGCGGGGGAGAAACGGCAAGAGACCCAGTACTTC.

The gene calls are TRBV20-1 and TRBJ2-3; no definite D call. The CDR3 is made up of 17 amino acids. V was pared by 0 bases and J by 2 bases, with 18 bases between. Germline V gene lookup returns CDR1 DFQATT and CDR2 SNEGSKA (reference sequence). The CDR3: CSARDIIETSDTDTQYF. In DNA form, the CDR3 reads TGCAGTGCTAGAGACATTATTGAGACTTCGGACACAGATACGCAGTATTTT.

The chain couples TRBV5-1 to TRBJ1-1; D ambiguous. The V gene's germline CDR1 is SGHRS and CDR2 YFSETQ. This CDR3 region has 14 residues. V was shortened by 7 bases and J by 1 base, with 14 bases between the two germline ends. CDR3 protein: CASGYGAANTEAFF. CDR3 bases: TGCGCCAGCGGTTATGGAGCCGCGAACACTGAAGCTTTCTTT. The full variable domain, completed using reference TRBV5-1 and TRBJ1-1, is KAGVTQTPRYLIKTRGQQVTLSCSPISGHRSVSWYQQTPGQGLQFLFEYFSETQRNKGNFPGRFSGRQFSNSRSEMNVSTLELGDSALYLCASGYGAANTEAFFGQGTRLTVV.

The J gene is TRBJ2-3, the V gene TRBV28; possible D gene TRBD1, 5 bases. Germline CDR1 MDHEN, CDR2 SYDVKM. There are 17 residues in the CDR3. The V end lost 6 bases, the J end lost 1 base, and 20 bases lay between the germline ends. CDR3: CASSSNRFLEGTDTQYF. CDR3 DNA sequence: TGTGCCAGCAGCAGCAACAGGTTCCTAGAGGGCACAGATACGCAGTATTTT.